This TCR beta chain derives from a study of blood T cell repertoires in COVID-19. Source study methods: How many nucleated cells were present was estimated from reference gene primer amplification. Here immunoSEQ multiplex PCR was the method, and the copy in TCRdb shows in-frame clones only, minus some. The V and J calls and clone size were taken over from that table, and D and trimming were inferred from the DNA. The sample has tens of thousands of clones, around nine tenths seen once; the top ten hold roughly 6.2%. CDR3 length equals 14 residues. Trimming pared 5 bases from V and 2 bases from J, leaving 11 bases between. CDR1 SGHTA and CDR2 FQGNSA come from the germline V gene.

This sequence originates from a man aged 35-49 years with acute or convalescent COVID-19. The chain is built from TRBV7-2 and TRBJ2-3, with D tentatively TRBD1 (5 bases). Sequenced sample: peripheral blood. The CDR3 region has the DNA TGTGCCAGCAGCAAAGGGGAACTCACAGATACGCAGTATTTT. It codes for CASSKGELTDTQYF.